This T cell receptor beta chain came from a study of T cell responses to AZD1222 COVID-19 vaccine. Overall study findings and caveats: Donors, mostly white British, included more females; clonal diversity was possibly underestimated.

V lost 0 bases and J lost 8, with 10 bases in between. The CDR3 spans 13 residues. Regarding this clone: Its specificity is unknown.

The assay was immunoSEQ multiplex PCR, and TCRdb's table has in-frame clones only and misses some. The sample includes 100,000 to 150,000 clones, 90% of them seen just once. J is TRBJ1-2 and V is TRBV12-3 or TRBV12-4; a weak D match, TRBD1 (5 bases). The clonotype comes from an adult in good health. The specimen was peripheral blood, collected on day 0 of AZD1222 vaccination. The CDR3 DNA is TGTGCCAGCAGTTTAGCTCCCGGGGGGGGCTACACCTTC. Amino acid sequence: CASSLAPGGGYTF.